A selection of T cell receptor beta chains follows, all from one sample in a study of cytomegalovirus exposure and HLA in healthy donors. Generated by immunoSEQ multiplex PCR, the TCRdb table keeps only in-frame clones and is missing some. The sample contains 150,000 to 200,000 clones, 70% to 90% of which appear only once. Input material: PBMCs. The receptors come from a woman younger than 35 in good health and CMV-seropositive. CDR3s include the opening cysteine and the closing phenylalanine or tryptophan. D genes are given only for firm matches. Only part of the rows carry a size: once, few, many, or a class if the clone is expanded.

CDR3 DNA: TGTGCCAGCAGCGTATCCCCTTATAGCAATCAGCCCCAGCATTTT
CDR3 protein: CASSVSPYSNQPQHF
J gene: TRBJ1-5
V gene: TRBV9
clone size: few
D gene: -

CDR3 DNA: TGTGCCAGCAGCGCGCTAGCGGGGGGGCCGGGCACCGGGGAGCTGTTTTTT
CDR3 protein: CASSALAGGPGTGELFF
J gene: TRBJ2-2
V gene: TRBV4-2
clone size: -
D gene: TRBD2

CDR3 DNA: TGTGCCAGCAGCCCCGGGGGTCAAGAGACCCAGTACTTC
CDR3 protein: CASSPGGQETQYF
J gene: TRBJ2-5
V gene: TRBV7-6
clone size: -
D gene: -

CDR3 DNA: TGTGCCAGCAGCCTAGTAAGCACAGATACGCAGTATTTT
CDR3 protein: CASSLVSTDTQYF
J gene: TRBJ2-3
V gene: TRBV14
clone size: -
D gene: -

CDR3 DNA: TGCGCCAGCAGGAGATGGGCGGGGGGGGACACAGATACGCAGTATTTT
CDR3 protein: CASRRWAGGDTDTQYF
J gene: TRBJ2-3
V gene: TRBV10-2
clone size: -
D gene: TRBD2

CDR3 DNA: TGTGCCAGCAGTGAATTAGGGGCCACTGAAGCTTTCTTT
CDR3 protein: CASSELGATEAFF
J gene: TRBJ1-1
V gene: TRBV25-1
clone size: few
D gene: -

CDR3 DNA: TGTGCCAGCAGCTTGGGCCGAGTTATAGAGACCCAGTACTTC
CDR3 protein: CASSLGRVIETQYF
J gene: TRBJ2-5
V gene: TRBV5-4
clone size: -
D gene: -

CDR3 DNA: TGTGCCAGCAGCGCGGGACAGGGGGCGACCGGGGAGCTGTTTTTT
CDR3 protein: CASSAGQGATGELFF
J gene: TRBJ2-2
V gene: TRBV7-6
clone size: -
D gene: TRBD1

CDR3 DNA: TGTGCCAGCAGCCCCGGACAGGGTTACACTGAAGCTTTCTTT
CDR3 protein: CASSPGQGYTEAFF
J gene: TRBJ1-1
V gene: TRBV7-2
clone size: -
D gene: TRBD1

CDR3 DNA: TGTGCCACCGGCAGAGAGGGGGGGAGCAATCAGCCCCAGCATTTT
CDR3 protein: CATGREGGSNQPQHF
J gene: TRBJ1-5
V gene: TRBV15
clone size: -
D gene: -

CDR3 DNA: TGTGCCAGCAGCTTAGGCGGGGGCAATGAGCAGTTCTTC
CDR3 protein: CASSLGGGNEQFF
J gene: TRBJ2-1
V gene: TRBV7-9
clone size: -
D gene: TRBD2

CDR3 DNA: TGTGCCAGTATTAGGTTCCTAGCGGGGGGTACCGGGGAGCTGTTTTTT
CDR3 protein: CASIRFLAGGTGELFF
J gene: TRBJ2-2
V gene: TRBV19
clone size: -
D gene: TRBD2

CDR3 DNA: TGTGCCAGCAGTGAGCCACTTCCAGGAGAGCAGTACTTC
CDR3 protein: CASSEPLPGEQYF
J gene: TRBJ2-7
V gene: TRBV6-1
clone size: -
D gene: -

CDR3 DNA: TGTGCCAGCAGGCCCGCGGTAGGGACAGGGGCGTCCGAGCAGTACTTC
CDR3 protein: CASRPAVGTGASEQYF
J gene: TRBJ2-7
V gene: TRBV13
clone size: -
D gene: TRBD1

CDR3 DNA: TGTGCCAGCTCACTGGACAGGGTAAATCAGCCCCAGCATTTT
CDR3 protein: CASSLDRVNQPQHF
J gene: TRBJ1-5
V gene: TRBV18
clone size: -
D gene: TRBD1

CDR3 DNA: TGTGCCAGCAGTGGTCCCCTAGCGGCAAGCACAGATACGCAGTATTTT
CDR3 protein: CASSGPLAASTDTQYF
J gene: TRBJ2-3
V gene: TRBV2
clone size: -
D gene: TRBD2

CDR3 DNA: TGTGCCATCAGGACATTCTCCTACGAGCAGTACTTC
CDR3 protein: CAIRTFSYEQYF
J gene: TRBJ2-7
V gene: TRBV30
clone size: -
D gene: -

CDR3 DNA: TGTGCCAGCGGACTGGCAGGGGCCGGGGAGCTGTTTTTT
CDR3 protein: CASGLAGAGELFF
J gene: TRBJ2-2
V gene: TRBV27
clone size: -
D gene: -

CDR3 DNA: TGTGCCAGCAGCTTAAATCGGGAGGCGGGGCCTATCACAGATACGCAGTATTTT
CDR3 protein: CASSLNREAGPITDTQYF
J gene: TRBJ2-3
V gene: TRBV7-2
clone size: -
D gene: TRBD2

CDR3 DNA: TGTGCCAGCAGCGCGGGACCTAGGGGCTACACCTTC
CDR3 protein: CASSAGPRGYTF
J gene: TRBJ1-2
V gene: TRBV6-1
clone size: -
D gene: -

CDR3 DNA: TGTGCCAGCAGTTACCTAGGGGGCGCGAATGAAAAACTGTTTTTT
CDR3 protein: CASSYLGGANEKLFF
J gene: TRBJ1-4
V gene: TRBV6-5
clone size: once
D gene: TRBD1

CDR3 DNA: TGTGCCAGCAGTGAGGGGACAGGTGACAACTATGGCTACACCTTC
CDR3 protein: CASSEGTGDNYGYTF
J gene: TRBJ1-2
V gene: TRBV6-1
clone size: -
D gene: TRBD1

CDR3 DNA: TGTGCCAGCAGCGAGGACAGGGGGCGCAGCTACGAGCAGTACTTC
CDR3 protein: CASSEDRGRSYEQYF
J gene: TRBJ2-7
V gene: TRBV7-9
clone size: once
D gene: TRBD1

CDR3 DNA: TGTGCCAGCAGTTACGGACAGGGGAGAGTGAACACTGAAGCTTTCTTT
CDR3 protein: CASSYGQGRVNTEAFF
J gene: TRBJ1-1
V gene: TRBV6-5
clone size: -
D gene: TRBD1

CDR3 DNA: TGTGCCAGCAGCTTAGCGGGAGCGGTTGCCAAAAACATTCAGTACTTC
CDR3 protein: CASSLAGAVAKNIQYF
J gene: TRBJ2-4
V gene: TRBV7-9
clone size: once
D gene: -

CDR3 DNA: TGTGCCAGCAGCACGACAGGGAACACTGAAGCTTTCTTT
CDR3 protein: CASSTTGNTEAFF
J gene: TRBJ1-1
V gene: TRBV13
clone size: once
D gene: -

CDR3 DNA: TGCGCCAGCAGGCAAGGGACAGGGGAAATATACGAGCAGTACTTC
CDR3 protein: CASRQGTGEIYEQYF
J gene: TRBJ2-7
V gene: TRBV5-1
clone size: -
D gene: TRBD1

CDR3 DNA: TGTGCCAGCACGGGCTCAGGAGGTGAAAAACTGTTTTTT
CDR3 protein: CASTGSGGEKLFF
J gene: TRBJ1-4
V gene: TRBV27
clone size: -
D gene: -

CDR3 DNA: TGTGCCAGCAGCTTATTTCTAGGGGGCTACGGTTCACCCCTCCACTTT
CDR3 protein: CASSLFLGGYGSPLHF
J gene: TRBJ1-6
V gene: TRBV11-2
clone size: -
D gene: TRBD1

CDR3 DNA: TGTGCCAGCAGTGAAAGGGGCACCGGGACAGGGGTTCCGGAGCAGTTCTTC
CDR3 protein: CASSERGTGTGVPEQFF
J gene: TRBJ2-1
V gene: TRBV6-1
clone size: -
D gene: TRBD1

CDR3 DNA: TGCGCCAGCAGCCACGGACAGGGGGCTTGGAATGAGCAGTTCTTC
CDR3 protein: CASSHGQGAWNEQFF
J gene: TRBJ2-1
V gene: TRBV4-1
clone size: -
D gene: TRBD1

CDR3 DNA: TGTGCCAGCATACAGAACACTGAAGCTTTCTTT
CDR3 protein: CASIQNTEAFF
J gene: TRBJ1-1
V gene: TRBV6-5
clone size: -
D gene: -

CDR3 DNA: TGTGCCAGCAGCCAAACCTCTAGCGGGGGGGCCTACGAGCAGTACTTC
CDR3 protein: CASSQTSSGGAYEQYF
J gene: TRBJ2-7
V gene: TRBV11-2
clone size: -
D gene: TRBD2

CDR3 DNA: TGCGCCAGCAGCCAAGATTTAAGCGTCACCGGGGAGCTGTTTTTT
CDR3 protein: CASSQDLSVTGELFF
J gene: TRBJ2-2
V gene: TRBV4-1
clone size: -
D gene: -

CDR3 DNA: TGTGCCAGCAGTGCGATCAGGGTGGGGCAGTTCTTC
CDR3 protein: CASSAIRVGQFF
J gene: TRBJ2-1
V gene: TRBV2
clone size: -
D gene: -

CDR3 DNA: TGTGCCAGCAGCTTCTCAGGGGAAGCTTTCTTT
CDR3 protein: CASSFSGEAFF
J gene: TRBJ1-1
V gene: TRBV7-9
clone size: once
D gene: -